This T cell receptor (beta chain) was documented in a study of T cells after yellow fever vaccination. General study points: Overlap between CD4 and CD8 compartments was detected for a small share of clonotypes. Highly abundant clonotypes carried over from the bulk population could end up in FACS-sorted repertoires as contaminants. Most clones from primary vaccination were detected again post-booster (about 96% CD4, roughly 90% CD8).

TCRdb re-derived calls from the 5' RACE reads in MiXCR, one entry per CDR3 protein. The sample holds 400,000 to 450,000 distinct CDR3 sequences, around a sixth seen once. As regards this clonotype: Antigen unknown.

The V end was cut by 5 bases, the J end by 11 bases, with 13 bases between. The CDR3 covers 11 residues. Germline V gene sequence: CDR1 WNHNN, CDR2 SYGVQD (reference sequence). This chain connects TRBV10-1 to TRBJ2-7; D is tentatively TRBD1 or TRBD2 (5 bases each). The sequenced sample was PBMCs, obtained before the yellow fever booster vaccination. This TCR came from a man younger than 35 who received the YFV17D yellow fever vaccine. DNA for the CDR3: TGCGCCAGCAGTAAGGGACGGTGGAAGTACGTC. Its translation is CASSKGRWKYV.